This T cell receptor beta chain emerged from a study of T cell changes during pregnancy in multiple sclerosis. The method was immunoSEQ multiplex PCR; TCRdb's version includes in-frame clones alone and lacks a portion of them. The sample yields fewer than 50,000 clones, approximately 91% seen once. Trimming took 0 bases from V and 1 from J, leaving 4 bases between them. Germline CDR1 reads GTSNPN; CDR2 reads SVGIG (reference sequence). This CDR3 is 13 amino acids long. The rearrangement links TRBV30 to TRBJ1-5; D gene ambiguous. The TCR was taken from a female donor with multiple sclerosis, enrolled in a pregnancy study. The sequencing here drew on CD4+ T cells from peripheral blood mononuclear cells, taken in the first trimester of pregnancy. Here the CDR3 reads CAWSVQSNQPQHF. The DNA of the CDR3 is TGTGCCTGGAGTGTACAAAGCAATCAGCCCCAGCATTTT. Based on the CDR3 plus reference TRBV30 and TRBJ1-5, the full variable domain is SQTIHQWPATLVQPVGSPLSLECTVEGTSNPNLYWYRQAAGRGLQLLFYSVGIGQISSEVPQNLSASRPQDRQFILSSKKLLLSDSGFYLCAWSVQSNQPQHFGDGTRLSIL.